These T cell receptor beta chains were read from a single sample in a study of T cell responses to AZD1222 COVID-19 vaccine. The repertoire was sequenced with immunoSEQ multiplex PCR; TCRdb's copy has only in-frame clones and lacks some. The data contain nearly 90,000 clones, nearly 90% of them seen just once; the ten biggest clones take up around 5.8%. Material: peripheral blood, obtained on day 0 of AZD1222 vaccination. The source is an adult in good health. Each CDR3 is given with its conserved first and last residue. The D gene is left open where the match is weak. Size is stated for part of the rows, as once, few or many counts, or as a class when the clone is expanded.

V gene	clone size	D gene	J gene	CDR3 DNA	CDR3 protein
TRBV27	-	TRBD1	TRBJ1-1	TGTGCCAGCAGGTCGCACTCAGGGGGAGAAGCTTTCTTT	CASRSHSGGEAFF
TRBV2	-	TRBD1	TRBJ1-5	TGTGCCAGCAGCGTACGGACAGGGGGTGATCAGCCCCAGCATTTT	CASSVRTGGDQPQHF
TRBV28	few	TRBD2	TRBJ2-7	TGTGCCAGCAGTCCCCAGACTAGCGGGAGTCTCTACGAGCAGTACTTC	CASSPQTSGSLYEQYF
TRBV24-1	-	-	TRBJ1-2	TGTGCGGGAGTTAGAGCTAACTATGGCTACACCTTC	CAGVRANYGYTF
TRBV3-1/TRBV3-2	once	TRBD2	TRBJ2-2	TGTGCCAGCAGCCGAACTAGCGGGATGGGCGGGGAGCTGTTTTTT	CASSRTSGMGGELFF
TRBV7-9	-	TRBD1	TRBJ2-7	TGTGCCAGCAGCTTAGGGACAGGACCCCTCTCCTACGAGCAGTACTTC	CASSLGTGPLSYEQYF
TRBV3-1/TRBV3-2	-	-	TRBJ2-2	TGTGCCAGCAGCCCCCCAGGAGACACCGGGGAGCTGTTTTTT	CASSPPGDTGELFF
TRBV6-1	-	-	TRBJ2-7	TGTGCCAGCAGTGAAAAGGTCAGGGCGGACTACGAGCAGTACTTC	CASSEKVRADYEQYF
TRBV5-1	once	TRBD2	TRBJ2-2	TGCGCCAGCAGCTTGTTTAGCGGGAGGTACACCGGGGAGCTGTTTTTT	CASSLFSGRYTGELFF
TRBV25-1	-	TRBD2	TRBJ2-1	TGTGCCAGCAGCACCGGACTAGCGGGGAATTACAATGAGCAGTTCTTC	CASSTGLAGNYNEQFF
TRBV4-1	few	-	TRBJ2-2	TGCGCCAGCAGCCAAGTAGGGACACGATCCACCGGGGAGCTGTTTTTT	CASSQVGTRSTGELFF
TRBV29-1	-	-	TRBJ1-3	TGCAGCGTCGCACAGAGCTCTGGAAACACCATATATTTT	CSVAQSSGNTIYF
TRBV7-2	-	TRBD2	TRBJ2-7	TGTGCCAGCAGCTCATTTCCTAGCGGGAGTCTGGACTACGAGCAGTACTTC	CASSSFPSGSLDYEQYF
TRBV13	once	TRBD2	TRBJ2-3	TGTGCCAGCAGCTTCCTAGCGGGAGAATTCCCAGATACGCAGTATTTT	CASSFLAGEFPDTQYF
TRBV27	-	TRBD1	TRBJ1-5	TGTGCCAGCAGCCTAACAGGGGACCATCAGCCCCAGCATTTT	CASSLTGDHQPQHF
TRBV3-1/TRBV3-2	-	TRBD1	TRBJ2-4	TGTGCCAGCAGCCAAGAGGTAAGGGGGCTCAACAAAAACATTCAGTACTTC	CASSQEVRGLNKNIQYF
TRBV7-2	-	-	TRBJ1-4	TGTGCCAGCAGCTTAGTAGGTCAGGAGGCGGAAAAACTGTTTTTT	CASSLVGQEAEKLFF
TRBV29-1	-	TRBD2	TRBJ2-2	TGCAGCGTACTAGCGGGCGCTGCCACCGGGGAGCTGTTTTTT	CSVLAGAATGELFF
TRBV6-5	-	-	TRBJ2-7	TGTGCCAGCAGTTACGTGGGGGGAGGCGAGCAGTACTTC	CASSYVGGGEQYF
TRBV4-1	-	TRBD2	TRBJ2-3	TGCGCCAGCAGCCGAGGGACTAGCGGCACAGATACGCAGTATTTT	CASSRGTSGTDTQYF
TRBV24-1	-	-	TRBJ1-1	TGTGCCACCAGTGATCCCAGGACAAGCTCCACTGAAGCTTTCTTT	CATSDPRTSSTEAFF
TRBV28	-	TRBD1	TRBJ1-1	TGTGCCAGCAGGTGGGGACAGGGCCTTGAAGCTTTCTTT	CASRWGQGLEAFF
TRBV14	-	-	TRBJ2-2	TGTGCCAGCAGCCAAGACCAGCGGATGAAAAACACCGGGGAGCTGTTTTTT	CASSQDQRMKNTGELFF
TRBV28	-	TRBD2	TRBJ2-7	TGTGCCAGCAGTTTTTCCGGGAGGGACTACGAGCAGTACTTC	CASSFSGRDYEQYF
TRBV7-2	-	-	TRBJ1-6	TGTGCCAGCAGCAAGACAGTTAACTATAATTCACCCCTCCACTTT	CASSKTVNYNSPLHF
TRBV28	-	TRBD2	TRBJ2-1	TGTGCCAGCAGCCAGTGGACTAGCGGTTACAATGAGCAGTTCTTC	CASSQWTSGYNEQFF
TRBV2	-	-	TRBJ2-7	TGTGCCAGCCTCTCGAAGCGCGAGCAGTACTTC	CASLSKREQYF
TRBV6-4	-	TRBD2	TRBJ2-3	TGTGCCAGCAGTGACTCGATGGCGGGAGAGGGAACAGATACGCAGTATTTT	CASSDSMAGEGTDTQYF
TRBV9	once	-	TRBJ2-1	TGTGCCAGCAGCGTAGTGGGCAGCTCCTACAATGAGCAGTTCTTC	CASSVVGSSYNEQFF
TRBV4-1	-	-	TRBJ1-1	TGCGCCAGCAGCCTCGGACAGCCTAACACTGAAGCTTTCTTT	CASSLGQPNTEAFF
TRBV12-3/TRBV12-4	-	-	TRBJ1-5	TGTGCCAGCAGTATCAGGACAAATCAGCCCCAGCATTTT	CASSIRTNQPQHF
TRBV27	-	TRBD2	TRBJ2-7	TGTGCCAGCAGCCGACCCGGGACTAGCGGCTACGAGCAGTACTTC	CASSRPGTSGYEQYF
TRBV10-3	-	TRBD2	TRBJ2-7	TGTGCCATCAGTTCGACTAGCGGGAGAAAAGCGTACGAGCAGTACTTC	CAISSTSGRKAYEQYF
TRBV10-3	-	TRBD2	TRBJ2-3	TGTGCCATCAGTGACAAGGCGGGAGGAGTCACAGATACGCAGTATTTT	CAISDKAGGVTDTQYF
TRBV28	-	-	TRBJ2-7	TGTGCCAGCAGTTTCCGACATAACTACGAGCAGTACTTC	CASSFRHNYEQYF